This T cell receptor beta chain was identified in a study of T cell repertoires in cytomegalovirus infection. Looking at the study overall: Shared public TCR beta signatures pointed to both CMV infection and a matching HLA type.

The CDR3 length is 14 residues. V was trimmed by 4 bases and J by 4 bases, leaving 13 bases between them. Germline CDR1 and CDR2: MNHEY and SMNVEV (reference sequence). TCRdb redid the calling of the reads with MiXCR, one entry per CDR3 protein. The table lists approximately 600,000 distinct CDR3 sequences, about 39% of them singletons. General study findings and limits: HLA-C-restricted CMV clonotypes gave the most frequent clonotype in two of eight donors.

Details on this clonotype: Its antigen is still unknown.

This receptor was obtained from a human donor in good health (CMV status not recorded). Some clones in this sample may be carry-over from other donors' samples. The V gene is TRBV27, the J gene TRBJ1-1; the D gene is possibly TRBD1 (5 bases). Sequences were derived from cultured PBMCs, sampled from culture after CMV antigen stimulation. CDR3 region: CASSSRHGATEAFF. The DNA for the CDR3 is TGTGCCAGCAGTTCACGACATGGGGCCACTGAAGCTTTCTTT.